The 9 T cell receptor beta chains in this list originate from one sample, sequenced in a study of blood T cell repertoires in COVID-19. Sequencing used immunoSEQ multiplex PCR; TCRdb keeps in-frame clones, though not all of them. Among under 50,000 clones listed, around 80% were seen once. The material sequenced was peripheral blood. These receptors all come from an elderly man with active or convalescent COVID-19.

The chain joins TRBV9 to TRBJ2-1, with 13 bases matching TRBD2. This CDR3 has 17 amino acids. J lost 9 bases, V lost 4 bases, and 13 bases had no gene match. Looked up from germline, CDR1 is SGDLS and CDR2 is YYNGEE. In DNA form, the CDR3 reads TGTGCCAGCAGCATCCTCTCCGGGACTAGCGGGATTGGTGAGCAGTTCTTC. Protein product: CASSILSGTSGIGEQFF.

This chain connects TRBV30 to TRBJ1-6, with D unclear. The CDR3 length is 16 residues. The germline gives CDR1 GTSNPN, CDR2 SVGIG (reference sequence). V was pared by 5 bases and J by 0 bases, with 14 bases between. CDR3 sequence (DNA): TGTGCCTGGGGCCAAACGGAGGGCTCCTATAATTCACCCCTCCACTTT. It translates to CAWGQTEGSYNSPLHF.

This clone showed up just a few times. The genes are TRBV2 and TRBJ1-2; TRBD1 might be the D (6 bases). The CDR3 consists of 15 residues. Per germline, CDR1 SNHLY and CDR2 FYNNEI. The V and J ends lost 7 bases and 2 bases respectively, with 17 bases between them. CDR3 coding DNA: TGTGCCAGCAAGACCGTTGGGGGGGCGAACTATGGCTACACCTTC. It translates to CASKTVGGANYGYTF.

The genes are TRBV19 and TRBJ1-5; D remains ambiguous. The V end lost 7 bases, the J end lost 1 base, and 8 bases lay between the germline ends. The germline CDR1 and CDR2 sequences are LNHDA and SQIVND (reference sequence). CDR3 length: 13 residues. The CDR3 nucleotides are TGTGCCAGTAACAGTTTAAGCAATCAGCCCCAGCATTTT. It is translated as CASNSLSNQPQHF.

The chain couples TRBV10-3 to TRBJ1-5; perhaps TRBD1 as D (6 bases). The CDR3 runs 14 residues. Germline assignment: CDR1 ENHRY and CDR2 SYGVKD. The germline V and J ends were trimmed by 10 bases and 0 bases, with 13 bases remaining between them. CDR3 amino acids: CATRGDNSNQPQHF. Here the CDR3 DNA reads TGTGCCACCAGGGGCGATAATAGCAATCAGCCCCAGCATTTT.

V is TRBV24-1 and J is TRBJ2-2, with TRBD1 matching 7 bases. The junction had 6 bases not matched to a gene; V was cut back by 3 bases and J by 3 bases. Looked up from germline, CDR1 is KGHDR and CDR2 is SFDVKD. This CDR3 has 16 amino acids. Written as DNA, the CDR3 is TGTGCCACCAGTGATACATGGACAGGATACACCGGGGAGCTGTTTTTT. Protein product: CATSDTWTGYTGELFF.

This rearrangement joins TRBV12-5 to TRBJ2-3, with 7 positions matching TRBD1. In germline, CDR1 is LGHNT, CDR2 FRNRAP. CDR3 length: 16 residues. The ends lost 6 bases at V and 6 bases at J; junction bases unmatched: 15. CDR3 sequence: CASGPGQTPLGDTQYF. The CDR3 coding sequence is TGTGCTAGTGGACCGGGACAGACACCTCTGGGGGATACGCAGTATTTT. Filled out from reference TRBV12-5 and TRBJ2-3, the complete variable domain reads DARVTQTPRHKVTEMGQEVTMRCQPILGHNTVFWYRQTMMQGLELLAYFRNRAPLDDSGMPKDRFSAEMPDATLATLKIQPSEPRDSAVYFCASGPGQTPLGDTQYFGPGTRLTVL.

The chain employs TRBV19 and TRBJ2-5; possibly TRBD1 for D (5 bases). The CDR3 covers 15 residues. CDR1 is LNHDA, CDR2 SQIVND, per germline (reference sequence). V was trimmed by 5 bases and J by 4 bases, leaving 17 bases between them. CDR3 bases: TGTGCCAGTAGTCCCGGCCAGGGTGGTCGAGAGACCCAGTACTTC. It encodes CASSPGQGGRETQYF.

The CDR3 here is CASSWGGSGSSYNEQFF. The CDR3 DNA sequence: TGTGCCAGCAGCTGGGGGGGTAGCGGTAGCTCCTACAATGAGCAGTTCTTC. The rearrangement uses TRBV11-2 and TRBJ2-1, with 7 bases identical to TRBD2. The CDR3 length is 17 residues. Germline trimming cut 4 bases from V and 0 bases from J; bases unmatched to any gene: 9. CDR1 is SGHAT and CDR2 is FQNNGV in the germline V gene.